This T cell receptor (beta chain) originates from a study of post-analysis software for immune sequencing data. General study points: Compared with controls, patients had more of about 5 TRBV segments, including TRBV5-6, TRBV5-1 and TRBV20-1.

Researchers reported that TCR beta cDNA libraries carried unique molecular identifiers. One entry per CDR3 protein, called by TCRdb with MiXCR from the PCR reads. The sample includes about 460,000 distinct CDR3 sequences, approximately 46% of them seen just once. CDR1 and CDR2 from the germline V gene are SGHAT and FQNNGV. The CDR3 consists of 15 residues. With 6 bases clipped from V and 0 bases from J, the junction kept 6 bases outside the gene matches. This clonotype was seen only a few times. The antigen is not known. This sequence joins TRBV11-2 and TRBJ2-3, with 7 bases aligning to TRBD2. This sequence was found in a girl aged 5 to 17 with multiple sclerosis. Sequenced input: blood. This CDR3 reads CASRIGGLSTDTQYF. The CDR3 nucleotides are TGTGCCAGCAGAATTGGGGGACTAAGCACAGATACGCAGTATTTT.